The 5 T cell receptor beta chains listed next were all sequenced from one sample in a study of cytomegalovirus exposure and HLA in healthy donors. The PCR made use of 60 Vbeta and 13 Jbeta primers. Assay: immunoSEQ multiplex PCR; the TCRdb copy retains only in-frame clones and omits some. Found here are about 120,000 clones, approximately 71% of them singletons; the top ten hold under 3.5%. The sequenced sample was PBMCs. Receptors originate from a woman in her fifties or sixties in good health and CMV-seronegative.

V and J are TRBV6-5 and TRBJ1-2; D perhaps matches TRBD1 (6 bases). The V and J ends lost 6 bases and 3 bases respectively, with 17 bases between them. Germline lookup yields CDR1 MNHEY and CDR2 SVGAGI. The CDR3 consists of 15 residues. CDR3 region: CASSRDRSSHYGYTF. The CDR3 DNA reads TGTGCCAGCAGCCGCGACAGGTCTTCCCACTATGGCTACACCTTC.

The J gene is TRBJ1-2, the V gene TRBV19, with 10 bases fitting TRBD1. The CDR3 runs 15 residues. The V segment lost 0 bases and the J segment 6 bases; nucleotides outside the gene matches: 4. CDR1 and CDR2 (germline): LNHDA, SQIVND (reference sequence). In DNA form, the CDR3 reads TGTGCCAGTAGTATAGATCGACAGGGGGCCGATGGCTACACCTTC. It translates to CASSIDRQGADGYTF. The full variable domain, completed using reference TRBV19 and TRBJ1-2, is DGGITQSPKYLFRKEGQNVTLSCEQNLNHDAMYWYRQDPGQGLRLIYYSQIVNDFQKGDIAEGYSVSREKKESFPLTVTSAQKNPTAFYLCASSIDRQGADGYTFGSGTRLTVV.

The chain employs TRBV14 and TRBJ2-2; D gene unclear. This CDR3 region has 13 residues. Looked up from germline, CDR1 is SGHDN and CDR2 is FVKESK. V was trimmed by 2 bases and J by 6 bases, leaving 7 bases between them. The CDR3 reads CASSQMEPGELFF. CDR3 DNA: TGTGCCAGCAGCCAAATGGAGCCCGGGGAGCTGTTTTTT.

The J gene is TRBJ1-4, the V gene TRBV20-1; the D is unclear. V dropped 5 bases and J dropped 8 bases, with 9 bases sitting between them. CDR3 size: 11 residues. Germline V gene lookup returns CDR1 DFQATT and CDR2 SNEGSKA (reference sequence). The CDR3 coding sequence is TGCAGTGCTGGCGGCGGGGAAAAACTGTTTTTT. Residues: CSAGGGEKLFF.

This sequence joins TRBV5-1 and TRBJ2-5; 11 positions agree with TRBD1. Matching the DNA end better, TRBJ2-7 makes the J call doubtful. Per germline, CDR1 SGHRS and CDR2 YFSETQ. This CDR3 is built from 14 residues. In DNA form, the CDR3 reads TGCGCCAGCAGCTTCGGGACAGGGGGTGTCGAGCAGTACTTC. Its translation is CASSFGTGGVEQYF.